These T cell receptor beta chains were read from a single sample in a study of OX40 agonist ivuxolimab in advanced cancers. TCRdb's copy holds only in-frame clones and misses some; the assay was immunoSEQ multiplex PCR. The table has approximately 98,000 clones, around 90% seen once; the top ten hold approximately 0.69%. This material consisted of CD4+ or CD8+ T cells sorted from blood, taken in a trial of the OX40 agonist ivuxolimab. These receptor sequences come from an adult with an advanced solid tumor such as melanoma, head and neck, liver or kidney cancer. CDR3s include the opening cysteine and the closing phenylalanine or tryptophan. A D gene is named only where the DNA matches it firmly. Clone sizes are given selectively: once, few, many, or a class where the clone is expanded.

clone size,D gene,V gene,J gene,CDR3 DNA,CDR3 protein
NA,TRBD1,TRBV7-9,TRBJ1-4,TGTGCCAGCAGCTGGCGGACAGGGGAGAATGAAAAACTGTTTTTT,CASSWRTGENEKLFF
NA,NA,TRBV20-1,TRBJ2-5,TGCAGTGCTAGAGATGGAAAGACCCAGTACTTC,CSARDGKTQYF
NA,NA,TRBV10-3,TRBJ2-7,TGTGCCATCAGTGAGGGAGACACCCTTTACGAGCAGTACTTC,CAISEGDTLYEQYF
NA,NA,TRBV19,TRBJ2-5,TGTGCCAGTAGCCCGGGACCGTACCAAGAGACCCAGTACTTC,CASSPGPYQETQYF
NA,NA,TRBV11-3,TRBJ2-7,TGTGCCAGCAGCTCCCTCCGGACACCGGAGAGGGGGTCCTACGAGCAGTACTTC,CASSSLRTPERGSYEQYF
once,TRBD2,TRBV10-3,TRBJ2-1,TGTGCCATCAGTGAGTCCCCTAGCGGGGGCCCCTACAATGAGCAGTTCTTC,CAISESPSGGPYNEQFF
once,NA,TRBV6-1,TRBJ2-2,TGTGCCAGCAGGGAGGACACCGGGGAGCTGTTTTTT,CASREDTGELFF
NA,TRBD1,TRBV6-5,TRBJ2-2,TGTGCCAGCAGCTACGACAGGGGAGGCACCGGGGAGCTGTTTTTT,CASSYDRGGTGELFF
NA,NA,TRBV6-5,TRBJ2-5,TGTGCCAGCTCGCGACAGCGTCAAGAGACCCAGTACTTC,CASSRQRQETQYF
NA,NA,TRBV5-1,TRBJ2-7,TGCGCCAGCAGCTTGGCTGGGGACTTTGCCAACGAGCAGTACTTC,CASSLAGDFANEQYF
NA,NA,TRBV19,TRBJ2-7,TGTGCCAGTAGTATGGGCTTACGGGGAGAGCAGTACTTC,CASSMGLRGEQYF
NA,NA,TRBV11-2,TRBJ2-5,TGTGCCAGCAGCCGCAGTGGAGAAGAGACCCAGTACTTC,CASSRSGEETQYF
once,NA,TRBV30,TRBJ2-1,TGTGCCTGGAGTGTCATGGCTTCCTACAATGAGCAGTTCTTC,CAWSVMASYNEQFF
NA,NA,TRBV5-6,TRBJ1-1,TGTGCCAGCAGCTTTGGACGTTTTTTGAACACTGAAGCTTTCTTT,CASSFGRFLNTEAFF
NA,NA,TRBV6-5,TRBJ1-1,TGTGCCAGCAGTTACTCAGGGACTGGTGACACTGAAGCTTTCTTT,CASSYSGTGDTEAFF
NA,TRBD1,TRBV5-1,TRBJ1-4,TGCGCCAGCAGCTTGGCCCAGCAGGGACAGGGTGAAAAACTGTTTTTT,CASSLAQQGQGEKLFF
NA,TRBD2,TRBV5-1,TRBJ2-1,TGCGCCAGCAGCTTGCGCCTAGCGGGAGAAAGTCAGAATGAGCAGTTCTTC,CASSLRLAGESQNEQFF
few,NA,TRBV5-4,TRBJ1-5,TGTGCCAGCAGCCTCGGACCCTACAATCAGCCCCAGCATTTT,CASSLGPYNQPQHF
NA,NA,TRBV9,TRBJ2-1,TGTGCCAGCAGTCGCCAGACGGGGGAGTACAATGAGCAGTTCTTC,CASSRQTGEYNEQFF
NA,NA,TRBV18,TRBJ1-4,TGTGCCAGCTCACCAGGAAGGTTGAATGAAAAACTGTTTTTT,CASSPGRLNEKLFF
NA,TRBD1,TRBV19,TRBJ1-5,TGTGCCAGTAGTACCCCCGACAGGGGCGAGGGCCAGCCCCAGCATTTT,CASSTPDRGEGQPQHF
NA,TRBD1,TRBV6-1,TRBJ2-5,TGTGCCAGCACCTCGGACAGGGCAGGGGAGACCCAGTACTTC,CASTSDRAGETQYF
NA,NA,TRBV27,TRBJ1-4,TGTGCCAGCAGGGACCGACCGAATGAAAAACTGTTTTTT,CASRDRPNEKLFF
NA,TRBD2,TRBV15,TRBJ2-3,TGTGCCACCAGCGGGGAGATAGCGGGTGAGGCAGATACGCAGTATTTT,CATSGEIAGEADTQYF
once,NA,TRBV7-2,TRBJ1-3,TGTGCCAGCAGCGTCAGCTCTGGAAACACCATATATTTT,CASSVSSGNTIYF
NA,TRBD1,TRBV10-1,TRBJ1-2,TGCGCCAGCAGTGAGGGACAGGGGAGCGGCTACACCTTC,CASSEGQGSGYTF
NA,NA,TRBV7-3,TRBJ2-2,TGTGCCAGCAGCTCCGGTGTACAGGGCGCGAACACCGGGGAGCTGTTTTTT,CASSSGVQGANTGELFF